One T cell receptor (beta chain) is described in this entry. Its cognate antigen is unknown. These data come from a study of cytomegalovirus exposure and HLA in healthy donors. Study results and caveats: Productive status was seen about 90% or about 30% of the time for most TCR beta V segments in an earlier analysis. A later analysis reportedly identified an Asian-associated ancestry cluster as carrying fewer N-insertions than the approximately 670-donor mean. Presence/absence analyses took donor sequencing depth as roughly uniform.

V lost 4 bases to trimming and J lost 6 bases; unmatched junction nucleotides: 5. Germline assignment: CDR1 LGHNA and CDR2 YSLEER. This CDR3 comprises 14 residues. Primers: 60 Vbeta forward and 13 Jbeta reverse. Sequenced by immunoSEQ multiplex PCR; TCRdb stores in-frame clones only, minus some. The repertoire holds around 100,000 clones, with more than 65% as singletons. This receptor was identified in a woman between 18 and 29 years old in good health and CMV-seropositive. The specimen sequenced was PBMCs. The chain couples TRBV4-3 to TRBJ2-7; 11 bases agree with TRBD2. In DNA, the CDR3 is TGCGCCAGCAGCCTGACTAGCGGGACCGGCGAGCAGTACTTC. Amino acids: CASSLTSGTGEQYF.